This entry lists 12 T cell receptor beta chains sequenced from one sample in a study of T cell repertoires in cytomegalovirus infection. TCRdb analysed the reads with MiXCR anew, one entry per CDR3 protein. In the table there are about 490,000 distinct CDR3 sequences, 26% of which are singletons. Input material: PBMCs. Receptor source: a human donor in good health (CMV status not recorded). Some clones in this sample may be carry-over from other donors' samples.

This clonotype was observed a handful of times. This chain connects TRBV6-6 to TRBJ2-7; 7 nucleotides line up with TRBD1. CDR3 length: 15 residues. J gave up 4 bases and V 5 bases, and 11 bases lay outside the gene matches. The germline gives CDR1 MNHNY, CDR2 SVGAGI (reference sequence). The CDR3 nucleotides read TGTGCCAGCAGTCAGCCCAGGGGGTTTGGGTACGAGCAGTACTTC. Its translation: CASSQPRGFGYEQYF.

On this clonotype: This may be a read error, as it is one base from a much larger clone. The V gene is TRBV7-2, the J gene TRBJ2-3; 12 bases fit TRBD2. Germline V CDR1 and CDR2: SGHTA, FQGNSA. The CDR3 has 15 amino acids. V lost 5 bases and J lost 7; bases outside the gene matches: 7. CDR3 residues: CASSPGTSGWNTQYF. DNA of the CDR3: TGTGCCAGCAGCCCCGGGACTAGCGGGTGGAATACGCAGTATTTT.

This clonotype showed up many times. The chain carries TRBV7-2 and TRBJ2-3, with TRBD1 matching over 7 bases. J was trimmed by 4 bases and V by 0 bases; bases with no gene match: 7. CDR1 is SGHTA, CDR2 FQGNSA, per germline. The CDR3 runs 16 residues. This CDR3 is CASSLAGDRSPDTQYF. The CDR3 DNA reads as TGTGCCAGCAGCTTAGCGGGGGACAGAAGCCCAGATACGCAGTATTTT.

The CDR3 coding sequence is TGTGCCAGCAGCTTAGGGCGGAGCGAGCAGTACGTC. It codes for CASSLGRSEQYV. The chain has TRBV13 and TRBJ2-7; D gene ambiguous. This CDR3 is built from 12 residues. The germline V gene has CDR1 PRHDT and CDR2 FYEKMQ (reference sequence). The V and J ends lost 0 bases and 6 bases respectively, with 6 bases between them.

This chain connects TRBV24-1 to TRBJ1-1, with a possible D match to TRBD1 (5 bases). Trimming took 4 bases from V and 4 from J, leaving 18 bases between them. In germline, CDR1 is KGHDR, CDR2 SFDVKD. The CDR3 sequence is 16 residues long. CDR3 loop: CATSDPRHRGGTEAFF. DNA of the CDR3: TGTGCCACCAGTGACCCCAGACACCGCGGGGGCACTGAAGCTTTCTTT.

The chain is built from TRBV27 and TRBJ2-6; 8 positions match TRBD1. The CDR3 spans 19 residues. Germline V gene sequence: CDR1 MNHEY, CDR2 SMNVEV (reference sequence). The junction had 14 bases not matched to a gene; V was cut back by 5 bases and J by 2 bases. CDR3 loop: CASSPPRQGLFAGANVLTF. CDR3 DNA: TGTGCCAGCAGTCCTCCCCGACAGGGGTTGTTTGCTGGGGCCAACGTCCTGACTTTC.

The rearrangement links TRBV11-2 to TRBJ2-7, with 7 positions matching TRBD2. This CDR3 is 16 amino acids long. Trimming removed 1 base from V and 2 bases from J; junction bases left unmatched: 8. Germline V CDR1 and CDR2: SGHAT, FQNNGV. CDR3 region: CASSLGAGTVTYEQYV. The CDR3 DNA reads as TGTGCCAGCAGCTTAGGAGCGGGGACGGTGACCTACGAGCAGTACGTC.

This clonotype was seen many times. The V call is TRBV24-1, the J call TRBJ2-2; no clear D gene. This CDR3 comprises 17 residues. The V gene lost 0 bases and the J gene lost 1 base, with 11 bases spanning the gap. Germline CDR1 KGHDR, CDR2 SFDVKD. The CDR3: CATSDLVRHGNTGELFF. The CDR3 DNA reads TGTGCCACCAGTGATTTGGTGAGACATGGGAACACCGGGGAGCTGTTTTTT.

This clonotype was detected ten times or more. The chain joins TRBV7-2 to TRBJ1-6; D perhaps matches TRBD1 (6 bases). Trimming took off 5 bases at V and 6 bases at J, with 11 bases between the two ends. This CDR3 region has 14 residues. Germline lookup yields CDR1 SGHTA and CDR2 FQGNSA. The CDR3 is CASSTWTVNSPLHF. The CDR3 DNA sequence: TGTGCCAGCAGCACTTGGACAGTTAATTCACCCCTCCACTTT.

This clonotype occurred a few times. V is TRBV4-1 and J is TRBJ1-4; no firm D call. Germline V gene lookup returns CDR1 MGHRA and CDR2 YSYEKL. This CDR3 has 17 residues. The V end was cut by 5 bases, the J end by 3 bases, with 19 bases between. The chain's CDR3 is CASSTPRGGRPNEKLFF. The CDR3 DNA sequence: TGCGCCAGCAGCACCCCACGGGGAGGGCGACCTAATGAAAAACTGTTTTTT.

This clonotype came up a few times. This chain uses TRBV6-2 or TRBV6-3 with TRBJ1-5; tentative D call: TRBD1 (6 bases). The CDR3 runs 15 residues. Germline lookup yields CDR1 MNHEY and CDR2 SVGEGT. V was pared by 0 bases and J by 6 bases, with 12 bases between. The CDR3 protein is CASSYSRGFRQPQHF. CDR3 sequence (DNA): TGTGCCAGCAGTTACTCGAGGGGGTTTCGTCAGCCCCAGCATTTT.

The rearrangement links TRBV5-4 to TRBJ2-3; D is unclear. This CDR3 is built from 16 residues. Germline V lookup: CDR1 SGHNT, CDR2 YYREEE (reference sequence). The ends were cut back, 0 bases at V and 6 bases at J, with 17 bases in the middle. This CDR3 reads CASSLGGGSQKDTQYF. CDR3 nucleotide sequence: TGTGCCAGCAGCTTGGGTGGCGGTAGCCAGAAGGATACGCAGTATTTT.